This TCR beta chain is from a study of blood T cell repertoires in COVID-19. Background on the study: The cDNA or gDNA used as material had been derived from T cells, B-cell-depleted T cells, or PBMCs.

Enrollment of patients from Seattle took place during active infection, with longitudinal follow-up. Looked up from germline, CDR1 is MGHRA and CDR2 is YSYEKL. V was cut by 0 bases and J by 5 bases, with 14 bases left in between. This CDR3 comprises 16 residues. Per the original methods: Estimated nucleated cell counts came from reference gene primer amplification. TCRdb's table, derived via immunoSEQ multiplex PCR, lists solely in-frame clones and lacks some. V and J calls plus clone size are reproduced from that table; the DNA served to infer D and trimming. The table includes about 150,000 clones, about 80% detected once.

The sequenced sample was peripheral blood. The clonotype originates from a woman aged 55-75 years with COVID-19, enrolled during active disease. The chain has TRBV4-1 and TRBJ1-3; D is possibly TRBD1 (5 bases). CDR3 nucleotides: TGCGCCAGCAGCCAAGAAATGGAGGGGTTGCGAAACACCATATATTTT. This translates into CASSQEMEGLRNTIYF.